This TCR beta chain originates from a study of post-analysis software for immune sequencing data. General study findings and limits: Strong co-clustering by F measure was seen for same-batch samples. TRBV5-6, TRBV5-1 and TRBV20-1 belonged to a set of roughly five TRBV segments that were more frequent in patients than controls.

Built from TCR beta cDNA, the libraries had unique molecular identifiers in them. TCRdb analysed the PCR reads with MiXCR anew, one entry per CDR3 protein. The sample has about 400,000 distinct CDR3 sequences; 30% to 45% are singletons. This CDR3 has 16 residues. CDR1 and CDR2 from the germline V gene are MRHNA and SNTAGT. Trimming took 4 bases from V and 8 from J; bases not matched to a gene: 9. As regards this clonotype: Its antigen is currently unknown.

This chain connects TRBV6-4 to TRBJ2-1; 12 nucleotides line up with TRBD1. This receptor was identified in a girl aged 10-17 years with multiple sclerosis. The sample consisted of blood. The CDR3: CASSANPGTGGHEQFF. The CDR3, as DNA: TGTGCCAGCAGTGCCAACCCGGGGACAGGGGGCCATGAGCAGTTCTTC.